This T cell receptor beta chain was obtained from a study of cytotoxic CD8 clonotypes in ibrutinib-treated CLL. Method: immunoSEQ multiplex PCR; TCRdb's copy keeps in-frame clones and lacks some. The table includes 150,000 or so clones, 80% to 90% detected once. As for this clone: The target antigen is unknown.

CDR1 and CDR2 from the germline V gene are SGHKS and YYEKEE (reference sequence). V dropped 1 base and J dropped 2 bases, with 8 bases sitting between them. The CDR3 length is 14 residues. General study findings and limits: Clonality measured at baseline exceeded age-matched healthy donors, tracking circulating CD8+ T-cell counts.

The starting material was PBMCs, obtained after 24 months of ibrutinib treatment. The TCR comes from a human donor with chronic lymphocytic leukemia. The V call is TRBV5-5, the J call TRBJ2-3, with D perhaps assigned TRBD1 or TRBD2 (5 bases each). In DNA form, the CDR3 reads TGTGCCAGCAGCTTGATGGGGGTCACAGATACGCAGTATTTT. Its protein is CASSLMGVTDTQYF.